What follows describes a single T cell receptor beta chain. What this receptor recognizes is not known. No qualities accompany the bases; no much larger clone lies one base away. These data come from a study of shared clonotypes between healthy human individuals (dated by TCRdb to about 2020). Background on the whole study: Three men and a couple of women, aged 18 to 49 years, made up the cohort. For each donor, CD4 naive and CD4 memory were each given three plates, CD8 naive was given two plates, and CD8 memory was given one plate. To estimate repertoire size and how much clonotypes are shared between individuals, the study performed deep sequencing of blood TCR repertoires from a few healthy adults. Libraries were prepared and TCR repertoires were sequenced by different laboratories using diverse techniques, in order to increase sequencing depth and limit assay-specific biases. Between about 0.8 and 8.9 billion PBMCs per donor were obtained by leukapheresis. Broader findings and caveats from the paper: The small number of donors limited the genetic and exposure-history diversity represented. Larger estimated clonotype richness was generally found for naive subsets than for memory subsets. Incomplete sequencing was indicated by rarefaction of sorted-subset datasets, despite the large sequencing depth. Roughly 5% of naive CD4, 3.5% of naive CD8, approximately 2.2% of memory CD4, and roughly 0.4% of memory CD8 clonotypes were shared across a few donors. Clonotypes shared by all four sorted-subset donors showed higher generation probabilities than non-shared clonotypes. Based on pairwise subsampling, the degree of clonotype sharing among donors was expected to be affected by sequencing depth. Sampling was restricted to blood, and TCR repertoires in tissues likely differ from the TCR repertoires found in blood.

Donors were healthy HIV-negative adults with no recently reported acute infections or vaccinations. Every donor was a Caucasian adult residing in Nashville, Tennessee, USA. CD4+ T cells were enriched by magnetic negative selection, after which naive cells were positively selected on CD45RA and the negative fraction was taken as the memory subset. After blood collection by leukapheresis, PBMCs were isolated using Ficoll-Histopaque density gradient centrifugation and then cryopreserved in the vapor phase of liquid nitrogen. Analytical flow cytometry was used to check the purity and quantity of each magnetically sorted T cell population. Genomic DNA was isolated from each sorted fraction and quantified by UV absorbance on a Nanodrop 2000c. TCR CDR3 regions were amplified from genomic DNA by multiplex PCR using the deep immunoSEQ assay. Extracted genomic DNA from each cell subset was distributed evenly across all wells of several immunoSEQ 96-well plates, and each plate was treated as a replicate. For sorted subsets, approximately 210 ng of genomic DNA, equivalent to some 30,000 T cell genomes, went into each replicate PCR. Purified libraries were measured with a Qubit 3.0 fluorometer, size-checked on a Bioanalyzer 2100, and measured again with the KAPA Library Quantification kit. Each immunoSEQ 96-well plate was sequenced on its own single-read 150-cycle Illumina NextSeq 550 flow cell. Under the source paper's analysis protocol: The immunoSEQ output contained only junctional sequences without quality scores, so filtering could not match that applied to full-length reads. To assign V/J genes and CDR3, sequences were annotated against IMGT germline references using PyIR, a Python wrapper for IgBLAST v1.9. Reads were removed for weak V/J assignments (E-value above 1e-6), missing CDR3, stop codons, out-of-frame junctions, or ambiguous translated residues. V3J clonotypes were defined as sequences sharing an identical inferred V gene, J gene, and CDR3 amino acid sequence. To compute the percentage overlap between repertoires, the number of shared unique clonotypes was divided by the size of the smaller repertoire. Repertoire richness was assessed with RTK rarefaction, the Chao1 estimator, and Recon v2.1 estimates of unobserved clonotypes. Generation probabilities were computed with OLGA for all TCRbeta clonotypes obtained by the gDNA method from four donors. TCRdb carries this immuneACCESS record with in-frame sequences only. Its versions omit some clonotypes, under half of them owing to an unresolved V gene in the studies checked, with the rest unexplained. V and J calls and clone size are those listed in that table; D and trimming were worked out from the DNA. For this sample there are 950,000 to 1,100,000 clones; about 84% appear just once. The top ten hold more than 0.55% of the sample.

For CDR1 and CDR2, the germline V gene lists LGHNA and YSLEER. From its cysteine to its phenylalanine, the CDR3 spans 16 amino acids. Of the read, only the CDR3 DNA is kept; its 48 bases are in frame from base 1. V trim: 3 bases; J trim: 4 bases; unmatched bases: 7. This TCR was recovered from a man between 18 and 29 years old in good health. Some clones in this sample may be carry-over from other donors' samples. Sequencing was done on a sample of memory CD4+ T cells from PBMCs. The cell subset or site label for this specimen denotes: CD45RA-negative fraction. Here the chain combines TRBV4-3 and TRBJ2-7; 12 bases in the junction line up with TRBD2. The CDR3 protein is CASSQSLAGGDYEQYF. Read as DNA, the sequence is TGCGCCAGCAGCCAGTCTCTAGCGGGGGGGGATTACGAGCAGTACTTC.